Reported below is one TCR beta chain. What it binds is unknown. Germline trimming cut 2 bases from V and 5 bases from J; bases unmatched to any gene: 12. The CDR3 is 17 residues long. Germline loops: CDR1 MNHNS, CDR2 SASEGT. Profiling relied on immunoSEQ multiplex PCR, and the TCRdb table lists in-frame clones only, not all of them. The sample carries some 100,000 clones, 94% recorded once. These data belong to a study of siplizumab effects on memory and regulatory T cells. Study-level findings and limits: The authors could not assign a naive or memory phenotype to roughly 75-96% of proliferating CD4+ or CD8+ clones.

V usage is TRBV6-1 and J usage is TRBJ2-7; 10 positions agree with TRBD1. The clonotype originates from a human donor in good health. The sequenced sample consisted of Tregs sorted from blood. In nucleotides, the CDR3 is TGTGCCAGCAGTGAAAGGATTTCCCGGGACAGGGGCCACGAGCAGTACTTC. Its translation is CASSERISRDRGHEQYF.